The next 32 T cell receptor beta chains were all read from a single sample in a study of blood T cell repertoires in COVID-19. Method: immunoSEQ multiplex PCR; TCRdb's copy keeps in-frame clones and lacks some. The sample lists 350,000 to 500,000 clones; approximately 90% were seen once. The sequenced material came from peripheral blood. These receptors originate from a man between 18 and 35 years old with COVID-19, enrolled during active disease.

In this sample, this clone turned up once. The chain couples TRBV13 to TRBJ2-1; D call uncertain. V was trimmed by 5 bases and J by 7 bases, leaving 9 bases between them. The germline V gene encodes CDR1 PRHDT and CDR2 FYEKMQ (reference sequence). This CDR3 has 12 residues. As DNA, the CDR3 is TGTGCCAGCAGCGTCGGCGGAAATGAGCAGTTCTTC. As protein: CASSVGGNEQFF. The complete variable domain, with remaining parts taken from reference TRBV13 and TRBJ2-1, reads AAGVIQSPRHLIKEKRETATLKCYPIPRHDTVYWYQQGPGQDPQFLISFYEKMQSDKGSIPDRFSAQQFSDYHSELNMSSLELGDSALYFCASSVGGNEQFFGPGTRLTVL.

This clone was recorded only once. The rearrangement uses TRBV19 and TRBJ2-1, with a tentative D call TRBD1 (6 bases). With 5 bases removed from V and 4 bases from J, the gap between germline ends came to 15 bases. Germline CDR1 is LNHDA and CDR2 is SQIVND (reference sequence). The CDR3 is 15 residues long. The CDR3 loop is CASSLKPGHYNEQFF. The CDR3 coding sequence is TGTGCCAGTAGTCTAAAGCCGGGACATTACAATGAGCAGTTCTTC.

The gene calls are TRBV5-4 and TRBJ2-2, with 9 positions matching TRBD2. This CDR3 comprises 13 residues. From germline, CDR1 is SGHNT and CDR2 YYREEE (reference sequence). With V trimmed by 9 bases and J by 0 bases, 0 bases remained unmatched. The CDR3 is CATSGANTGELFF. The CDR3 bases are TGTGCCACTAGCGGGGCGAACACCGGGGAGCTGTTTTTT.

V usage is TRBV19 and J usage is TRBJ2-1; tentatively, D is TRBD1 (6 bases). Looked up from germline, CDR1 is LNHDA and CDR2 is SQIVND (reference sequence). The V gene lost 5 bases and the J gene lost 5 bases, with 19 bases spanning the gap. CDR3 length: 16 residues. The CDR3 loop is CASSADRDMGHNEQFF. The CDR3 region has the DNA TGTGCCAGTAGTGCCGACCGGGACATGGGCCACAATGAGCAGTTCTTC.

This chain joins TRBV6-6 and TRBJ2-7, with 11 bases that match TRBD1. Germline V gene data show CDR1 as MNHNY and CDR2 as SVGAGI (reference sequence). Unmatched junction bases numbered 6, after V lost 5 bases and J lost 3 bases. The CDR3 spans 15 residues. CDR3 region: CASSNRDRGNYEQYF. CDR3 bases: TGTGCCAGCAGTAACCGGGACAGGGGGAACTACGAGCAGTACTTC.

The V and J genes are TRBV6-2 or TRBV6-3 and TRBJ2-1; 10 nucleotides align to TRBD1. CDR1 is MNHEY, CDR2 SVGEGT, per germline. There are 18 residues in the CDR3. With 2 bases clipped from V and 6 bases from J, the junction kept 13 bases outside the gene matches. CDR3 protein: CASSYAGQGPFFVNEQFF. For the CDR3, the DNA is TGTGCCAGCAGTTACGCGGGACAGGGGCCCTTTTTTGTCAATGAGCAGTTCTTC.

This clone was detected once. CDR3 residues: CASSSRTSGITGELFF. The CDR3 nucleotides read TGTGCCAGCAGTTCCCGGACTAGCGGGATCACCGGGGAGCTGTTTTTT. This chain connects TRBV27 to TRBJ2-2; 12 nucleotides match TRBD2. The germline CDR1 and CDR2 sequences are MNHEY and SMNVEV (reference sequence). This CDR3 has 16 residues. The V gene end was trimmed by 4 bases and the J gene end by 4 bases; junction bases not matched to a gene: 4.

The chain links TRBV6-6 to TRBJ2-5, with D tentatively TRBD2 (7 bases). This CDR3 spans 13 amino acids. From germline, CDR1 is MNHNY and CDR2 SVGAGI (reference sequence). V was pared by 4 bases and J by 5 bases, with 11 bases between. The CDR3 here is CASSFGGPETQYF. The CDR3 bases are TGTGCCAGCAGTTTCGGGGGGCCGGAGACCCAGTACTTC.

The gene calls are TRBV7-2 and TRBJ2-1, with D tentatively TRBD1 (6 bases). CDR1 is SGHTA, CDR2 FQGNSA, per germline. Trimming shortened V by 3 bases and J by 6 bases, and 9 bases separated the two germline ends. The CDR3 extends over 13 amino acids. The CDR3 loop reads CASSFDRTNEQFF. The CDR3 coding sequence is TGTGCCAGCAGCTTCGACAGGACCAATGAGCAGTTCTTC.

This clone appeared once. This rearrangement joins TRBV11-3 to TRBJ2-3, with TRBD1 matching over 8 bases. Germline CDR1 and CDR2: SGHNT and YENEEA. With V trimmed by 4 bases and J by 4 bases, 13 bases remained unmatched. CDR3 size: 17 residues. In DNA, the CDR3 is TGTGCCAGCAGCTCCCCTTTTCCGGGACAGGCCCCAGATACGCAGTATTTT. It is translated as CASSSPFPGQAPDTQYF. The full variable domain, with the rest looked up from reference TRBV11-3 and TRBJ2-3, is EAGVVQSPRYKIIEKKQPVAFWCNPISGHNTLYWYLQNLGQGPELLIRYENEEAVDDSQLPKDRFSAERLKGVDSTLKIQPAELGDSAVYLCASSSPFPGQAPDTQYFGPGTRLTVL.

This chain uses TRBV19 with TRBJ1-5, with 9 bases fitting TRBD1. Germline assignment: CDR1 LNHDA and CDR2 SQIVND (reference sequence). With V trimmed by 5 bases and J by 6 bases, 8 bases remained unmatched. This CDR3 is 15 amino acids long. CDR3 coding DNA: TGTGCCAGTAGTCCCCGGGACAGGGTACTTCAGCCCCAGCATTTT. It yields the protein CASSPRDRVLQPQHF.

In DNA form, the CDR3 reads TGCGCCAGCAGCCAAGATGGGATACTAGCGGGAGTAGCAGATACGCAGTATTTT. Its translation is CASSQDGILAGVADTQYF. This chain uses TRBV4-1 with TRBJ2-3; 11 bases fit TRBD2. The CDR3 has 18 residues. V gave up 0 bases and J gave up 4 bases; unmatched junction bases: 9. Germline assignment: CDR1 MGHRA and CDR2 YSYEKL.

V and J are TRBV4-1 and TRBJ1-3; TRBD1 matches at 7 bases. Germline trimming cut 6 bases from V and 4 bases from J; bases unmatched to any gene: 6. The CDR3 consists of 14 residues. Germline assignment: CDR1 MGHRA and CDR2 YSYEKL. CDR3 DNA sequence: TGCGCCAGCAGTAGGGGGCTAGGAGGAAACACCATATATTTT. It specifies CASSRGLGGNTIYF.

The rearrangement joins TRBV5-1 to TRBJ1-4; possible D gene TRBD1, 5 bases. Germline V gene data show CDR1 as SGHRS and CDR2 as YFSETQ. V shed 4 bases and J shed 6 bases, with 13 bases lying between them. The CDR3 sequence is 14 residues long. Here the CDR3 DNA reads TGCGCCAGCAGCCCCAAGGGGCAGGATGAAAAACTGTTTTTT. Amino acid sequence: CASSPKGQDEKLFF.

This chain uses TRBV5-4 with TRBJ1-1; no clear D gene. The CDR3 length is 12 residues. V lost 0 bases and J 7 bases, leaving 7 bases between the germline ends. Germline CDR1 reads SGHNT; CDR2 reads YYREEE (reference sequence). The CDR3 DNA follows: TGTGCCAGCAGCTTGGCTGGAGATGAAGCTTTCTTT. It is translated as CASSLAGDEAFF.

V is TRBV6-5 and J is TRBJ2-7; 7 nucleotides match TRBD1. CDR3 length equals 13 residues. J gave up 3 bases and V 2 bases, and 1 base lay outside the gene matches. Germline V gene lookup returns CDR1 MNHEY and CDR2 SVGAGI. CDR3 region: CASSYGTVYEQYF. DNA for the CDR3: TGTGCCAGCAGTTACGGGACAGTCTACGAGCAGTACTTC.

This clone was observed a few times. V usage is TRBV2 and J usage is TRBJ2-2, with 7 bases identical to TRBD2. CDR3 size: 15 residues. Trimming cost V 4 bases and J 6 bases; bases outside gene matches: 8. Per germline, CDR1 SNHLY and CDR2 FYNNEI. The CDR3 DNA is TGTGCCAGCAGTGTTTCGGGGGGTATCGCCGGGGAGCTGTTTTTT. It is translated as CASSVSGGIAGELFF.

The chain has TRBV25-1 and TRBJ1-3, with a possible D match to TRBD1 (6 bases). CDR3 length: 15 residues. Germline CDR1 MGHDK, CDR2 SYGVNS. The V and J ends lost 4 bases and 4 bases respectively, with 14 bases between them. The CDR3 region has the DNA TGTGCCAGCAGTGTAACAGGGTGGTCCGGAAACACCATATATTTT. This encodes CASSVTGWSGNTIYF.

The chain has TRBV5-4 and TRBJ2-3, with TRBD2 identical over 16 bases. Trimming at V came to 7 bases and at J to 10 bases, leaving 12 bases not matched to a gene. CDR3 length: 16 residues. Looked up from germline, CDR1 is SGHNT and CDR2 is YYREEE (reference sequence). The CDR3 loop is CASRSGTSGRASPQYF. The CDR3 DNA follows: TGTGCCAGCCGATCCGGGACTAGCGGGAGGGCGTCCCCGCAGTATTTT.

The chain couples TRBV19 to TRBJ1-5; a weak D match, TRBD1 (5 bases). With 1 base removed from V and 6 bases from J, the gap between germline ends came to 13 bases. The germline V gene encodes CDR1 LNHDA and CDR2 SQIVND (reference sequence). The CDR3 sequence is 15 residues long. The CDR3 reads CASSIGGRGGQPQHF. CDR3 in DNA: TGTGCCAGTAGTATAGGGGGAAGGGGAGGTCAGCCCCAGCATTTT.

There are a few counts of this clone. The V call is TRBV3-1 (or the pseudogene TRBV3-2), the J call TRBJ1-2; 9 bases are a match to TRBD1. CDR1 and CDR2 from the germline V gene are LGHDT and YNNKEL (reference sequence). The J segment lost 13 bases and the V segment lost 0 bases, leaving 9 bases of the junction unmatched. CDR3 size: 14 residues. The CDR3 sequence: CASSQDPQGATFTF. The CDR3 region has the DNA TGTGCCAGCAGCCAAGATCCACAGGGGGCTACGTTCACCTTC.

This clone was counted once. The chain carries TRBV13 and TRBJ1-2; 7 bases fit TRBD1. Unmatched junction bases numbered 6, after V lost 5 bases and J lost 0 bases. Germline CDR1 reads PRHDT; CDR2 reads FYEKMQ (reference sequence). The CDR3 is made up of 15 amino acids. The CDR3 is CASSAPGQTNYGYTF. In DNA, the CDR3 is TGTGCCAGCAGCGCCCCGGGACAGACTAACTATGGCTACACCTTC.

The rearrangement links TRBV7-9 to TRBJ2-5; 8 nucleotides agree with TRBD2. The ends lost 4 bases at V and 1 base at J; junction bases unmatched: 11. The V gene's germline CDR1 is SEHNR and CDR2 FQNEAQ (reference sequence). The CDR3 is made up of 17 amino acids. The DNA of the CDR3 is TGTGCCAGCAGCTATCCGTGGGTTAGCGGGGCCCAAGAGACCCAGTACTTC. This gives the protein CASSYPWVSGAQETQYF. Using reference TRBV7-9 and TRBJ2-5 for the parts outside the CDR3, the full variable domain is DTGVSQNPRHKITKRGQNVTFRCDPISEHNRLYWYRQTLGQGPEFLTYFQNEAQLEKSRLLSDRFSAERPKGSFSTLEIQRTEQGDSAMYLCASSYPWVSGAQETQYFGPGTRLLVL.

The CDR3: CASSDPGSYEQYF. The CDR3 nucleotides read TGTGCCAGCAGCGACCCGGGGTCCTACGAGCAGTACTTC. The rearrangement links TRBV6-5 to TRBJ2-7; perhaps TRBD2 as D (5 bases). V shed 6 bases and J shed 1 base, with 10 bases lying between them. Germline CDR1 is MNHEY and CDR2 is SVGAGI. The CDR3 has 13 residues.

J is TRBJ2-7 and V is TRBV27; D is unresolved. V dropped 8 bases and J dropped 5 bases, with 22 bases sitting between them. The length of the CDR3 is 15 residues. Per germline, CDR1 MNHEY and CDR2 SMNVEV (reference sequence). CDR3 amino acids: CASGDTSPVNHEQYF. The CDR3 bases are TGTGCCAGCGGCGACACTTCACCCGTGAACCACGAGCAGTACTTC.

In this sample, this clone turned up a few times. This chain uses TRBV15 with TRBJ2-7; 10 nucleotides match TRBD2. CDR3 size: 14 residues. CDR1 is LNHNV, CDR2 YYDKDF, per germline (reference sequence). V was pared by 1 base and J by 7 bases, with 4 bases of the junction left unmatched. The CDR3: CATSRVERGGEQYF. CDR3 nucleotides: TGTGCCACCAGCAGAGTCGAGCGGGGGGGAGAGCAGTACTTC.

This rearrangement joins TRBV24-1 to TRBJ2-7, with D possibly TRBD2 on 5 matching bases. The CDR3 loop spans 13 amino acids. V lost 5 bases and J 3 bases, leaving 10 bases between the germline ends. Germline values: CDR1 KGHDR, CDR2 SFDVKD. The chain's CDR3 is CATSGRGFYEQYF. CDR3 bases: TGTGCCACCAGTGGACGCGGGTTCTACGAGCAGTACTTC.

V usage is TRBV2 and J usage is TRBJ2-7; TRBD1 matches at 8 bases. CDR1 is SNHLY, CDR2 FYNNEI, per germline. The CDR3 is 13 residues long. After removal of 6 bases from V and 6 bases from J, the junction contained 7 bases not matched to a gene. CDR3 region: CASRPQGAGEQYF. The CDR3 DNA follows: TGTGCCAGCAGACCCCAGGGGGCGGGCGAGCAGTACTTC.

This chain uses TRBV30 with TRBJ1-5; no reliable D call. There are 14 residues in the CDR3. CDR1 GTSNPN and CDR2 SVGIG come from the germline V gene (reference sequence). Deletions cut 3 bases from V and 3 bases from J, with 12 bases between. CDR3 in amino acids: CAWSVGVFNQPQHF. CDR3 nucleotides: TGTGCCTGGAGCGTTGGAGTTTTCAATCAGCCCCAGCATTTT.

V is TRBV5-4 and J is TRBJ2-5; 7 bases are a match to TRBD2. J gave up 2 bases and V 3 bases, and 16 bases lay outside the gene matches. The length of the CDR3 is 18 residues. Germline CDR1 SGHNT, CDR2 YYREEE (reference sequence). CDR3: CASSSSPRGGAGQETQYF. The DNA for the CDR3 is TGTGCCAGCAGCTCCTCTCCCCGCGGGGGTGCAGGGCAAGAGACCCAGTACTTC.

The chain links TRBV6-5 to TRBJ1-1, with D maybe TRBD1 (5 bases). The germline V gene encodes CDR1 MNHEY and CDR2 SVGAGI. Trimming took 7 bases from V and 4 from J, leaving 13 bases between them. CDR3 length: 13 residues. The CDR3 sequence: CASTSLGGTEAFF. CDR3 coding DNA: TGTGCCAGCACCTCCTTGGGGGGCACTGAAGCTTTCTTT.

On this clone: The same CDR3 also results from other DNA sequences found in this sample. The rearrangement links TRBV6-5 to TRBJ2-2, with 15 bases aligning to TRBD2. This CDR3 contains 15 residues. J lost 8 bases, V lost 6 bases, and 4 bases had no gene match. Per the germline V gene, CDR1 is MNHEY and CDR2 is SVGAGI. The CDR3 coding sequence is TGTGCCAGCAGAAGGACTAGCGGGGGGGCAGGGGAGCTGTTTTTT. Its translation is CASRRTSGGAGELFF.